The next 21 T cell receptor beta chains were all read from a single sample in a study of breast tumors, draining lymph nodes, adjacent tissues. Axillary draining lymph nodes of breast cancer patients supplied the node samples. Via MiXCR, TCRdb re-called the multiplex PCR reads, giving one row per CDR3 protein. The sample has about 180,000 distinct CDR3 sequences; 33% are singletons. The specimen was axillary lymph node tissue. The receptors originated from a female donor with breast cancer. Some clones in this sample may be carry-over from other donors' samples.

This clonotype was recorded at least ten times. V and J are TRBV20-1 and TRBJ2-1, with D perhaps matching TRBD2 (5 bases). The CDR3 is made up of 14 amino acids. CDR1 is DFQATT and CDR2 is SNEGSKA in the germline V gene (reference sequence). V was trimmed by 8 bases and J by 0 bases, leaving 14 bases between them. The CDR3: CSSFASSSYNEQFF. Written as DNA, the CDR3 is TGCAGTTCCTTCGCTAGCTCCTCCTACAATGAGCAGTTCTTC.

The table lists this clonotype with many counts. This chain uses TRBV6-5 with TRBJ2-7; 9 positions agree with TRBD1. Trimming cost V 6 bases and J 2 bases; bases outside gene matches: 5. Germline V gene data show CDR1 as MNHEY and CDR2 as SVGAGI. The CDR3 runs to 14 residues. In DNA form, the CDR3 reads TGTGCCAGCAGACCCGGGACAGGGCCCTACGAGCAGTACTTC. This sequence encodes CASRPGTGPYEQYF.

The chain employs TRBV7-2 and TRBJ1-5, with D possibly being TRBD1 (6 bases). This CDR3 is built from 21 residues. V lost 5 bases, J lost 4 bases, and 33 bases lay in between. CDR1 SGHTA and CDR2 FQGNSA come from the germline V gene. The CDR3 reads CASSLDSATSRARGSNQPQHF. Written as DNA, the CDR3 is TGTGCCAGCAGCCTCGACAGTGCCACCAGCAGAGCTAGGGGGTCAAATCAGCCCCAGCATTTT.

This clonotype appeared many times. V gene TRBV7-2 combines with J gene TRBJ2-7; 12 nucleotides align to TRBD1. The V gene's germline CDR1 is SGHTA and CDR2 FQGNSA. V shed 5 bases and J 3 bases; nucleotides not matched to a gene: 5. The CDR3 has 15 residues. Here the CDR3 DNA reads TGTGCCAGCAGCCCGGGACAGGGGGCGCGCTACGAGCAGTACTTC. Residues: CASSPGQGARYEQYF.

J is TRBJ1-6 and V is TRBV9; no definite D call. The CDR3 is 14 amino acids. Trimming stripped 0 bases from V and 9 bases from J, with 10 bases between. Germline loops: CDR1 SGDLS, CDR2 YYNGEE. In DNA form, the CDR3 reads TGTGCCAGCAGCGTAGACAGTCAAGCTTCACCCCTCCACTTT. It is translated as CASSVDSQASPLHF.

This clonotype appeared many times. In DNA form, the CDR3 reads TGTGCCACCAGTGATTCCGGGACCGCCTACAATGAGCAGTTCTTC. Amino acid sequence: CATSDSGTAYNEQFF. The V and J genes are TRBV24-1 and TRBJ2-1; D possibly uses TRBD1 or TRBD2 (5 bases each). The ends were cut back, 2 bases at V and 2 bases at J, with 9 bases in the middle. The CDR3 consists of 15 residues. CDR1 is KGHDR, CDR2 SFDVKD, per germline.

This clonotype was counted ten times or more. The CDR3 DNA sequence: TGCGCCAGCAGTGAGTCTGGACCGAGAGTTACGCAGTATTTT. Translation gives CASSESGPRVTQYF. This chain joins TRBV10-1 and TRBJ2-3; D uncertain. This CDR3 has 14 residues. V was shortened by 0 bases and J by 8 bases, with 12 bases between the two germline ends. Germline assignment: CDR1 WNHNN and CDR2 SYGVQD (reference sequence).

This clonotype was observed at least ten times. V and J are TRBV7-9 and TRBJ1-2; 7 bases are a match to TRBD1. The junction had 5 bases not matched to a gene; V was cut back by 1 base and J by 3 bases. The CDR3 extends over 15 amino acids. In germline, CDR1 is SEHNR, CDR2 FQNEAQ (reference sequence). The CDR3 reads CASSLGTGTDYGYTF. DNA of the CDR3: TGTGCCAGCAGCTTAGGTACAGGGACAGACTATGGCTACACCTTC.

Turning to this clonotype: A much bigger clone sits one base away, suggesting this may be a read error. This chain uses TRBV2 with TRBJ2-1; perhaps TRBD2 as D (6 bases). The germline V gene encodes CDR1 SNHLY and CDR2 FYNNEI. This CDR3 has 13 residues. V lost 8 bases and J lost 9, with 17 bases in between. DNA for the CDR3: TGTGCCAGCCCACCGGGGGTGGGTAGTGAGCAGTTCTTC. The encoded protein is CASPPGVGSEQFF.

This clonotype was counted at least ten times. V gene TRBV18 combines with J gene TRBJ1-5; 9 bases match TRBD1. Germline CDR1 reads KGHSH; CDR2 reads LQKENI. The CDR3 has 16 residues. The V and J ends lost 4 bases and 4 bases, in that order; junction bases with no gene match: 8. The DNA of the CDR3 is TGTGCCAGCTCACAACTACCGGGACAGGGTAATCAGCCCCAGCATTTT. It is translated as CASSQLPGQGNQPQHF.

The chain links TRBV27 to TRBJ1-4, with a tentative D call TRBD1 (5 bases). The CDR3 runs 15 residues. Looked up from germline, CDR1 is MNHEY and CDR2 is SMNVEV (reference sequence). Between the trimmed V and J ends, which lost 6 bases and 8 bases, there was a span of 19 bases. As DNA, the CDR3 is TGTGCCAGCAGCCCAGGTGGGGGTGTCTGGGAAAAACTGTTTTTT. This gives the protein CASSPGGGVWEKLFF.

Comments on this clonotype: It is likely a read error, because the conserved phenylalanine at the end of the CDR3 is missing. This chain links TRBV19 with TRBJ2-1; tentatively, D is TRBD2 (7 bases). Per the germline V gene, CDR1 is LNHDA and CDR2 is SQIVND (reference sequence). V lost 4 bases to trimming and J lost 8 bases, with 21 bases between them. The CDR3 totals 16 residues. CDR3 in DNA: TGTGCCAGTAGTAATCCCCGGGGGGCCTATGGCGATGAGCAGTTCTCC. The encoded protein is CASSNPRGAYGDEQFS.

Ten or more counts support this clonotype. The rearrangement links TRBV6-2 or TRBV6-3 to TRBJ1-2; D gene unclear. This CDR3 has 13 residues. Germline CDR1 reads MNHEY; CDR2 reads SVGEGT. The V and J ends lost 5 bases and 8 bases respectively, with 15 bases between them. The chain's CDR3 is CASSKGEVSGYTF. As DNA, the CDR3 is TGTGCCAGCAGTAAGGGAGAGGTCAGCGGCTACACCTTC.

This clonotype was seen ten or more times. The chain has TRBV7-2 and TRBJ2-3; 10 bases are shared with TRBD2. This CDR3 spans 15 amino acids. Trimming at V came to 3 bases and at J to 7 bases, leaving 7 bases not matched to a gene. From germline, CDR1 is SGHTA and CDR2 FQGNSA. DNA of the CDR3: TGTGCCAGCAGCTTCACTAGCGGGGATACTTATACGCAGTATTTT. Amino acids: CASSFTSGDTYTQYF.

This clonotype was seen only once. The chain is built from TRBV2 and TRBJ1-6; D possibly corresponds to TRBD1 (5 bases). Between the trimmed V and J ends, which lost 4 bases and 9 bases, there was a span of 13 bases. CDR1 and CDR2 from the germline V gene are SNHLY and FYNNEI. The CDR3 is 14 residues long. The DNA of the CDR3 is TGTGCCAGCAGTGGGCAGGGCCTGGGTTCACCCCTCCACTTT. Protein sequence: CASSGQGLGSPLHF.

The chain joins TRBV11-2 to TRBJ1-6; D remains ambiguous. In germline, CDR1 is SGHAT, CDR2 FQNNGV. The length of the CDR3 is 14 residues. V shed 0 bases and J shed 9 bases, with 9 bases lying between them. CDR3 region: CASSLEGLISPLHF. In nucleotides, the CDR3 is TGTGCCAGCAGCTTAGAGGGTCTGATTTCACCCCTCCACTTT.

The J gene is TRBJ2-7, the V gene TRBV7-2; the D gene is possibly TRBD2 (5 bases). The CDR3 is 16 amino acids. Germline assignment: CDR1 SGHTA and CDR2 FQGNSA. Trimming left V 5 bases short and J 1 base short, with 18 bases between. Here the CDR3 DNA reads TGTGCCAGCAGCCCGAGGGTGGAGACCCATTCCTACGAGCAGTACTTC. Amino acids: CASSPRVETHSYEQYF.

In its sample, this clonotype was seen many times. The CDR3 region has the DNA TGCGCCAGCAGCCAAGATCGGTACAGCTATGGCTACACCTTC. It yields the protein CASSQDRYSYGYTF. The V and J genes are TRBV4-1 and TRBJ1-2; D remains unclear. Germline V gene data show CDR1 as MGHRA and CDR2 as YSYEKL. The CDR3 has 14 residues. Trimming left V 0 bases short and J 4 bases short, with 9 bases between.

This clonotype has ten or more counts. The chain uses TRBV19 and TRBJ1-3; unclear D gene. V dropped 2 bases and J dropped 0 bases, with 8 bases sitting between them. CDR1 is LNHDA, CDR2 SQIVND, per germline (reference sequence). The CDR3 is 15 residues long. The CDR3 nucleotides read TGTGCCAGTAGTATATTAAGGGACTCTGGAAACACCATATATTTT. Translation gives CASSILRDSGNTIYF.

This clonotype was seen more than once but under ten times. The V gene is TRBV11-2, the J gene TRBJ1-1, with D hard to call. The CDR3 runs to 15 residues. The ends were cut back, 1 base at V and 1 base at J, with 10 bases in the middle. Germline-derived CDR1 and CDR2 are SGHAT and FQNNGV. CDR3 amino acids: CASSLVERENTEAFF. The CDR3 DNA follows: TGTGCCAGCAGCTTAGTAGAGCGGGAGAACACTGAAGCTTTCTTT. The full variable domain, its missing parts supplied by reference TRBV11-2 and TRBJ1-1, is EAGVAQSPRYKIIEKRQSVAFWCNPISGHATLYWYQQILGQGPKLLIQFQNNGVVDDSQLPKDRFSAERLKGVDSTLKIQPAKLEDSAVYLCASSLVERENTEAFFGQGTRLTVV.

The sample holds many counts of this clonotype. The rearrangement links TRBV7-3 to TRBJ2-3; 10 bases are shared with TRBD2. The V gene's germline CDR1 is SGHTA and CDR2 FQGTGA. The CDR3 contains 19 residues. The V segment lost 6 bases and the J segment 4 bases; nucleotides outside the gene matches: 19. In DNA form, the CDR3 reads TGTGCCAGCAGTAGAATCGGGGGGGCTAGCGGGGGTAGCGCAGATACGCAGTATTTT. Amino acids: CASSRIGGASGGSADTQYF.